This T cell receptor beta chain derives from a study of T cells in Graves' hyperthyroidism and ophthalmopathy. The length of the CDR3 is 15 residues. Trimming cost V 2 bases and J 1 base, with 13 bases left between them. The germline V gene has CDR1 SGHRS and CDR2 YFSETQ. The source material, RNA transcripts, was used to amplify TCR beta CDR3 regions. The HTBI primer set served for first-round RT-PCR of the TCR CDR3. TCRdb re-analysed the multiplex PCR reads in MiXCR, keeping a single row per CDR3 protein. The sample comprises hundreds of thousands of distinct CDR3 sequences, over 35% of which are singletons, and over 8% rests with the top ten. In its sample, this clonotype was seen a few times.

This receptor was taken from a man between 18 and 35 years old with Graves' hyperthyroidism. The gene calls are TRBV5-1 and TRBJ2-7, with D perhaps matching TRBD1 (5 bases). Sequenced input: blood. The CDR3 region is CASSLPDKGSYEQYF. Here the CDR3 DNA reads TGCGCCAGCAGCTTACCGGACAAAGGTTCCTACGAGCAGTACTTC.